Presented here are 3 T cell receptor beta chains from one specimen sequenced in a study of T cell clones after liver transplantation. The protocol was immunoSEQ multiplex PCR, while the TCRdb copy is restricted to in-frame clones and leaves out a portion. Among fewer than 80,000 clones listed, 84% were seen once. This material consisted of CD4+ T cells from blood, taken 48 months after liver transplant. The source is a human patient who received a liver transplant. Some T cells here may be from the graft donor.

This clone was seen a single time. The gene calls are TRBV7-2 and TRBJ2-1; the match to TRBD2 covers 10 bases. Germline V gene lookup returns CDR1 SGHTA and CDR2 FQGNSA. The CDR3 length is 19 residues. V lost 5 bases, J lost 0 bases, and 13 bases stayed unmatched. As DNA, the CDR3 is TGTGCCAGCAGCCCCAGTAGGAGCGGGGGGGTGCGCTCCTACAATGAGCAGTTCTTC. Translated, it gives CASSPSRSGGVRSYNEQFF.

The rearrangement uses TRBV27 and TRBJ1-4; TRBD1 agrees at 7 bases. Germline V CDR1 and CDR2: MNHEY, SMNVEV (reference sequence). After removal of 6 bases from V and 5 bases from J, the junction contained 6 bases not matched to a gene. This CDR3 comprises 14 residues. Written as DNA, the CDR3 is TGTGCCAGCAGCCGACCGGGACAGAATGAAAAACTGTTTTTT. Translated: CASSRPGQNEKLFF.

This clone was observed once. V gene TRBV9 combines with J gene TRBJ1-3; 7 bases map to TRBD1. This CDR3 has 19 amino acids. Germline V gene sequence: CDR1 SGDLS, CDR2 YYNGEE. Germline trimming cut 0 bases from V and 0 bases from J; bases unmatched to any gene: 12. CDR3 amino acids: CASSVGGGTHLSSGNTIYF. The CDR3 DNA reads TGTGCCAGCAGCGTAGGAGGGGGCACACATCTCAGCTCTGGAAACACCATATATTTT.